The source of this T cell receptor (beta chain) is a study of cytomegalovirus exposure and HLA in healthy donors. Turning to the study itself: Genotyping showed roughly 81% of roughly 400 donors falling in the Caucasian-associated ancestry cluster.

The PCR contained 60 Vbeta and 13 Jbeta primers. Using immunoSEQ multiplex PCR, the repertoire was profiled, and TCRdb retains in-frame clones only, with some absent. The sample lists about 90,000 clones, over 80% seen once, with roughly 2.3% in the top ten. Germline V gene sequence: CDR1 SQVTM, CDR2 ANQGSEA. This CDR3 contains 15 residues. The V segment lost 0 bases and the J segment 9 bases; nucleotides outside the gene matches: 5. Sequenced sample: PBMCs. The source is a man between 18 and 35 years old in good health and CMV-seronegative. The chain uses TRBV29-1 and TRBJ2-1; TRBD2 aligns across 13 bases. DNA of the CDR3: TGCAGCGTTGAAGAACTAGCGGGAGGGTTCAGTGAGCAGTTCTTC. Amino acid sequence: CSVEELAGGFSEQFF.